The clone carrying this TCR beta chain was observed a single time. This entry belongs to a study of T cells in Graves' hyperthyroidism and ophthalmopathy. V lost 5 bases, J lost 6 bases, and 16 bases lay in between. Germline V gene data show CDR1 as MRHNA and CDR2 as SNTAGT. The CDR3 runs 15 residues. There were TCR beta CDR3 regions amplified from RNA transcripts. HTBI primers were the set used in a first-round RT-PCR of the TCR CDR3. TCRdb re-analysed the multiplex PCR reads in MiXCR, keeping a single row per CDR3 protein. The table records 300,000 to 400,000 distinct CDR3 sequences, less than 15% of them present only once.

Sequenced material: blood. This TCR came from a young woman with Graves' hyperthyroidism. The gene calls are TRBV6-4 and TRBJ2-2, with a possible D match to TRBD1 (5 bases). The CDR3 region has the DNA TGTGCCAGCAGTCCAGGGTCTAACTACGCCGGGGAGCTGTTTTTT. It specifies CASSPGSNYAGELFF.